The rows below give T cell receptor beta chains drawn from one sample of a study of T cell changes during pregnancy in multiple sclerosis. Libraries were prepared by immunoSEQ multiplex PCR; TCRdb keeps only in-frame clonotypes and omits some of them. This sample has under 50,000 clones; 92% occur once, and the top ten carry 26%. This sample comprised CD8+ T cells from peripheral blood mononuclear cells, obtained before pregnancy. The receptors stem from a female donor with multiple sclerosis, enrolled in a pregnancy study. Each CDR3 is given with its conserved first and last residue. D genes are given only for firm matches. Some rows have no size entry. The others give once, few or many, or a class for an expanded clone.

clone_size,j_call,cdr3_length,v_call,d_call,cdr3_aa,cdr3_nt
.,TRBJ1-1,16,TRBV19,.,CASSAQTGFMNTEAFF,TGTGCCAGTAGTGCTCAGACAGGCTTCATGAACACTGAAGCTTTCTTT
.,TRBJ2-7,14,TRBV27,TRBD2,CASKPRLAVYEQYF,TGTGCCAGCAAACCACGACTAGCGGTCTACGAGCAGTACTTC
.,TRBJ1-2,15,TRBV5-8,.,CASSLGFGAQDGYTF,TGTGCCAGCAGCTTGGGATTTGGGGCGCAGGATGGCTACACCTTC
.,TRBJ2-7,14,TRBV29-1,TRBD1,CSVEGTGRIYEQYF,TGCAGCGTTGAGGGGACAGGGAGGATATACGAGCAGTACTTC
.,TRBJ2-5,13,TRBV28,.,CASSRSGQETQYF,TGTGCCAGCAGCCGGAGCGGACAAGAGACCCAGTACTTC
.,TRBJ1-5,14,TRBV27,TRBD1,CASSSDRGNQPQHF,TGTGCCAGCAGTTCCGACAGGGGCAATCAGCCCCAGCATTTT
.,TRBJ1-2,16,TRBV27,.,CASSLSRNRVGYGYTF,TGTGCCAGCAGTTTAAGCAGGAACAGGGTCGGCTATGGCTACACCTTC
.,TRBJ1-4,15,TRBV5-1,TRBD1,CASSLGTGQNEKLFF,TGCGCCAGCAGCTTGGGGACAGGGCAAAATGAAAAACTGTTTTTT
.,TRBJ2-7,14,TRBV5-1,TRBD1,CASSLSGTGTEQYF,TGCGCCAGCAGCTTGTCCGGGACAGGGACCGAGCAGTACTTC
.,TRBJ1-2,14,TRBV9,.,CASSPSGLLYGYTF,TGTGCCAGCAGCCCCTCGGGTCTGTTATATGGCTACACCTTC
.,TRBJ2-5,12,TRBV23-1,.,CASSQADSAQYF,TGCGCCAGCAGTCAGGCCGACTCGGCCCAGTACTTC
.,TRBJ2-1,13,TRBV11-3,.,CASSWAPNYEQFF,TGTGCCAGCAGCTGGGCCCCGAACTATGAGCAGTTCTTC
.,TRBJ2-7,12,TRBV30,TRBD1,CACHRGPYEQYF,TGTGCCTGTCACAGGGGGCCCTACGAGCAGTACTTC
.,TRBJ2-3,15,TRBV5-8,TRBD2,CASSLTGGRADTQYF,TGTGCCAGCAGCCTAACGGGGGGGCGGGCAGATACGCAGTATTTT
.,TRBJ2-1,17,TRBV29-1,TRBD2,CSVGGASSGGFYNEQFF,TGCAGCGTTGGGGGGGCGTCTAGCGGGGGCTTTTACAATGAGCAGTTCTTC
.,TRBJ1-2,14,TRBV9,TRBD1,CASSAAGTGHGYTF,TGTGCCAGCAGCGCCGCCGGGACAGGGCATGGCTACACCTTC
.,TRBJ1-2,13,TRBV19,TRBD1,CASTATGTYGYTF,TGTGCCAGTACCGCGACAGGGACCTATGGCTACACCTTC
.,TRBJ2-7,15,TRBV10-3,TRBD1,CAISEADRGSYEQYF,TGTGCCATCAGTGAGGCAGACAGGGGTTCCTACGAGCAGTACTTC
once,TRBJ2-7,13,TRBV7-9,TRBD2,CASSSGGLYEQYF,TGTGCCAGCAGCTCGGGGGGGCTATACGAGCAGTACTTC
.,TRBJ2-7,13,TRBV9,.,CASSGGTASEQYF,TGTGCCAGCAGTGGGGGGACAGCATCCGAGCAGTACTTC